This T cell receptor beta chain was captured in a study of memory CD4+ T cells and cytomegalovirus serostatus. Whole-study context: Of the healthy Belgian adults, 9 or 10 were CMV seropositive and about 24 seronegative. Study observations and caveats: Median bootstrapped AUC for CMV status was around 0.96 originally, just under 0.93 US-trained.

Per the original methods: Out-of-frame sequences were removed, leaving 2 million or so distinct TCRbeta sequences. The protocol was immunoSEQ multiplex PCR, while the TCRdb copy is restricted to in-frame clones and leaves out a portion. D and trimming come from the DNA, and the V and J calls and clone size come from that table. The sample lists under 70,000 clones, about three quarters occurring once. The sort gate was single viable CD3+CD4+CD8-CD45RO+ cells for memory CD4+ T cells. Serostatus was set by detecting CMV pp150, pp28, p38, p52 IgG. A word on this clone: Antigen unknown.

This sequence was found in an adult in good health and CMV-seronegative. Sequences were obtained from memory CD4+ T cells from blood.

In nucleotides, the CDR3 is TGTGCCAGTAGGGCGACAGGGGGAGACTATGGCTACACCTTC. This translates into CASRATGGDYGYTF. The chain employs TRBV19 and TRBJ1-2; TRBD1 agrees at 9 bases. The CDR3 loop spans 14 amino acids. The germline CDR1 and CDR2 sequences are LNHDA and SQIVND (reference sequence). J lost 3 bases, V lost 6 bases, and 5 bases had no gene match.